The text below deals with one T cell receptor (beta chain). This CDR3 is 13 amino acids long. After removal of 10 bases from V and 7 bases from J, the junction contained 12 bases not matched to a gene. Germline V CDR1 and CDR2: WSHSY, SAAADI. This specimen comes from a study of blood T cell repertoires in COVID-19. Study overall: The origin of the acute and convalescent COVID-19 samples was the United States, Italy and Spain. PBMCs, B-cell-depleted T cells, or T cells were the source of the cDNA or gDNA that made up the material.

In the original workflow: Estimated nucleated cell counts came from reference gene primer amplification. Profiling relied on immunoSEQ multiplex PCR, and the TCRdb table lists in-frame clones only, not all of them. V and J calls and clone size follow that table, whereas D and trimming were derived from the DNA. The repertoire consists of a few hundred thousand clones, with 70% to 85% occurring once and the leading ten covering under 1.2%. This TCR came from a human donor with acute or convalescent COVID-19. The donor label of this sample is uncertain. The source material was peripheral blood. The chain has TRBV10-2 and TRBJ1-2; 7 nucleotides align to TRBD1. Here the CDR3 DNA reads TGCGCCACCAAGACAGGGTGGTCTACTGGCTACACCTTC. Translation gives CATKTGWSTGYTF.